The clone carrying this T cell receptor (beta chain) was found many times. Its antigen is unknown. Synthesis of cDNA was accomplished via 5'RACE employing 10-nucleotide random UMIs. TCRdb processed the 5' RACE reads anew with MiXCR; each CDR3 protein has one entry. This sample has roughly 80,000 distinct CDR3 sequences, with about 9.3% found just once. The data were taken from a study of neurological immune-mediated disorders. Findings of the study overall: Because no CDR3 amino acid sequences were shared across subjects by expanded clones, private repertoires were suggested in all groups.

This CDR3 contains 15 residues. Germline V lookup: CDR1 DFQATT, CDR2 SNEGSKA (reference sequence). V was clipped by 6 bases and J by 3 bases; unmatched bases: 5. Sequencing input: PBMCs. The TCR originated in a man aged 35 to 55 in good health. The chain is built from TRBV20-1 and TRBJ2-6; 10 bases fit TRBD1. For the CDR3, the DNA is TGCAGTGCAAGACAGGGGGCCCTTGGGGCCAACGTCCTGACTTTC. It encodes CSARQGALGANVLTF.